This is a list of T cell receptor beta chains from one sample in a study of vaccination and CD4 T cells after COVID-19. For these TCRs, the target antigens are not known. TCRdb analysed the PCR reads with MiXCR anew, one entry per CDR3 protein. This sample carries 15,000 to 20,000 distinct CDR3 sequences, roughly 59% of them seen once, and the ten largest clones take about 9.4%. Sequencing used CD4+ T cells from blood, cultured in vitro. The receptors here all came from a human donor who had recovered from COVID-19. CDR3s include the opening cysteine and the closing phenylalanine or tryptophan. The order of the fields is J gene, V gene, clone size, D gene, CDR3 protein, CDR3 DNA. D genes are given only for firm matches. Some rows mark clone size as missing; the rest say once, few, many or name a class of expanded clone.

J: TRBJ1-2
V: TRBV19
size: -
D: TRBD1
CDR3: CASFPGAGGRENYGYTF
DNA: TGTGCCAGTTTCCCCGGGGCAGGGGGTAGGGAAAACTATGGCTACACCTTC

J: TRBJ1-4
V: TRBV7-9
size: -
D: -
CDR3: CASSLGATNEKLFF
DNA: TGTGCCAGCAGCTTAGGTGCAACTAATGAAAAACTGTTTTTT

J: TRBJ2-2
V: TRBV5-1
size: -
D: -
CDR3: CASREGPGYTGELFF
DNA: TGCGCCAGCAGAGAGGGCCCAGGCTACACCGGGGAGCTGTTTTTT

J: TRBJ2-1
V: TRBV15
size: -
D: TRBD2
CDR3: CATSRGAGVEVNEQFF
DNA: TGTGCCACCAGCCGAGGGGCGGGAGTGGAAGTTAATGAGCAGTTCTTC

J: TRBJ2-5
V: TRBV19
size: -
D: -
CDR3: CASGTLQETQYF
DNA: TGTGCCAGTGGGACGTTGCAAGAGACCCAGTACTTC

J: TRBJ1-2
V: TRBV20-1
size: -
D: -
CDR3: CSAVDSGRYGYTF
DNA: TGCAGTGCCGTGGACAGCGGCCGCTATGGCTACACCTTC

J: TRBJ2-3
V: TRBV10-3
size: large
D: -
CDR3: CAISGERDTGTQYF
DNA: TGTGCCATCAGTGGAGAGCGGGACACGGGTACGCAGTATTTT

J: TRBJ2-2
V: TRBV11-2
size: -
D: -
CDR3: CASSLVGGTGELFF
DNA: TGTGCCAGCAGCTTAGTCGGAGGTACCGGGGAGCTGTTTTTT

J: TRBJ1-2
V: TRBV6-1
size: -
D: -
CDR3: CASSRITRTDAHPYGYTF
DNA: TGTGCCAGCAGTCGGATAACGCGGACTGACGCTCACCCCTATGGCTACACCTTC

J: TRBJ1-2
V: TRBV20-1
size: -
D: TRBD1
CDR3: CSARGGAGGYGYTF
DNA: TGCAGTGCTAGAGGGGGAGCAGGGGGCTATGGCTACACCTTC

J: TRBJ2-3
V: TRBV7-2
size: few
D: TRBD2
CDR3: CASSSGTSGTDTQYF
DNA: TGTGCCAGCAGCTCCGGGACTAGCGGTACAGATACGCAGTATTTT

J: TRBJ1-3
V: TRBV20-1
size: -
D: TRBD1
CDR3: CSADRGGGGNTIYF
DNA: TGCAGTGCCGACAGGGGAGGTGGTGGAAACACCATATATTTT

J: TRBJ1-2
V: TRBV9
size: -
D: TRBD1
CDR3: CASSPSTGTGPGYTF
DNA: TGTGCCAGCAGCCCATCTACCGGGACAGGGCCGGGCTACACCTTC

J: TRBJ1-6
V: TRBV5-1
size: -
D: -
CDR3: CASSLYGGSNSPLHF
DNA: TGCGCCAGCAGCTTATACGGGGGCTCGAATTCACCCCTCCACTTT

J: TRBJ2-2
V: TRBV5-1
size: -
D: -
CDR3: CASSLTETNTGELFF
DNA: TGCGCCAGCAGCTTGACGGAAACGAACACCGGGGAGCTGTTTTTT

J: TRBJ1-4
V: TRBV6-1
size: -
D: TRBD1
CDR3: CASTDRGGNEKLFF
DNA: TGTGCCAGCACCGACAGGGGAGGAAATGAAAAACTGTTTTTT

J: TRBJ1-2
V: TRBV24-1
size: few
D: -
CDR3: CATSDSTVHGYTF
DNA: TGTGCCACCAGTGATTCGACAGTTCATGGCTACACCTTC

J: TRBJ2-2
V: TRBV6-1
size: -
D: TRBD2
CDR3: CASKPGGGGGTGELFF
DNA: TGTGCCAGCAAACCGGGAGGAGGAGGTGGAACCGGGGAGCTGTTTTTT

J: TRBJ1-2
V: TRBV5-4
size: -
D: -
CDR3: CASSSKRLSTGLPQGYTF
DNA: TGTGCCAGCAGCTCCAAGCGCCTATCGACAGGCCTGCCCCAGGGCTACACCTTC

J: TRBJ2-7
V: TRBV5-4
size: -
D: TRBD2
CDR3: CASSLDAGLAEHEQYF
DNA: TGTGCCAGCAGCTTGGACGCGGGACTAGCGGAACACGAGCAGTACTTC

J: TRBJ2-5
V: TRBV6-1
size: -
D: -
CDR3: CASRAFGRETQYF
DNA: TGTGCCAGCAGGGCGTTTGGCCGAGAGACCCAGTACTTC

J: TRBJ2-5
V: TRBV4-1
size: -
D: TRBD1
CDR3: CASSQAGGPETQYF
DNA: TGCGCCAGCAGCCAAGCAGGGGGCCCCGAGACCCAGTACTTC

J: TRBJ2-5
V: TRBV10-3
size: -
D: -
CDR3: CAISEASGWGETQYF
DNA: TGTGCCATCAGTGAGGCGAGCGGTTGGGGGGAGACCCAGTACTTC

J: TRBJ2-3
V: TRBV15
size: few
D: -
CDR3: CATSRAPTGGDTQYF
DNA: TGTGCCACCAGCAGAGCCCCGACAGGTGGGGATACGCAGTATTTT

J: TRBJ2-5
V: TRBV19
size: few
D: -
CDR3: CASSSISGAQETQYF
DNA: TGTGCCAGTAGCTCTATTTCAGGGGCCCAAGAGACCCAGTACTTC

J: TRBJ1-5
V: TRBV12-3/TRBV12-4
size: -
D: TRBD1
CDR3: CASSSQGGYQPQHF
DNA: TGTGCCAGCAGTTCGCAGGGGGGTTATCAGCCCCAGCATTTT

J: TRBJ1-4
V: TRBV20-1
size: few
D: -
CDR3: CSARRGANEKLFF
DNA: TGCAGTGCTAGGAGGGGAGCTAATGAAAAACTGTTTTTT

J: TRBJ1-1
V: TRBV6-5
size: -
D: -
CDR3: CASSYGSNEAFF
DNA: TGTGCCAGCAGTTACGGCTCGAATGAAGCTTTCTTT

J: TRBJ2-7
V: TRBV20-1
size: -
D: -
CDR3: CSANGRATYEQYF
DNA: TGCAGTGCTAATGGGCGGGCTACCTACGAGCAGTACTTC

J: TRBJ1-4
V: TRBV28
size: -
D: -
CDR3: CASTPGGTEKLFF
DNA: TGTGCCAGCACCCCTGGGGGGACTGAAAAACTGTTTTTT

J: TRBJ2-2
V: TRBV11-3
size: few
D: TRBD2
CDR3: CASSPGLAGDTGELFF
DNA: TGTGCCAGCAGCCCCGGACTAGCGGGTGACACCGGGGAGCTGTTTTTT

J: TRBJ2-3
V: TRBV10-2
size: -
D: -
CDR3: CASSEPSGEADTQYF
DNA: TGCGCCAGCAGTGAGCCTTCGGGAGAGGCAGATACGCAGTATTTT

J: TRBJ2-1
V: TRBV6-1
size: few
D: TRBD1
CDR3: CASRGSGTGYNEQFF
DNA: TGTGCCAGCAGGGGATCCGGGACAGGGTACAATGAGCAGTTCTTC

J: TRBJ1-3
V: TRBV6-1
size: -
D: -
CDR3: CASSLQGVPGNTIYF
DNA: TGTGCCAGCAGCCTACAGGGTGTACCTGGAAACACCATATATTTT

J: TRBJ2-5
V: TRBV7-3
size: -
D: -
CDR3: CASSVQGEQETQYF
DNA: TGTGCCAGCAGCGTACAGGGAGAACAAGAGACCCAGTACTTC

J: TRBJ1-2
V: TRBV6-2/TRBV6-3
size: -
D: TRBD1
CDR3: CASSYGSGTGVRVDYGYTF
DNA: TGTGCCAGCAGTTACGGGAGTGGGACAGGAGTAAGGGTCGACTATGGCTACACCTTC

J: TRBJ1-6
V: TRBV6-1
size: -
D: TRBD1
CDR3: CASSLYWTGDNSPLHF
DNA: TGTGCCAGCAGCCTGTACTGGACAGGGGATAATTCACCCCTCCACTTT

J: TRBJ1-1
V: TRBV14
size: -
D: -
CDR3: CASSQDLGDFEAFF
DNA: TGTGCCAGCAGCCAAGATTTGGGCGATTTTGAAGCTTTCTTT

J: TRBJ2-7
V: TRBV27
size: few
D: TRBD1
CDR3: CASRKTSGTGLYEQYF
DNA: TGTGCCAGCAGGAAAACTTCCGGGACAGGGCTCTACGAGCAGTACTTC

J: TRBJ2-7
V: TRBV2
size: -
D: TRBD1
CDR3: CASRYGTAYEQYF
DNA: TGTGCCAGCAGGTACGGGACAGCCTACGAGCAGTACTTC

J: TRBJ1-1
V: TRBV15
size: -
D: -
CDR3: CATSNHMNTEAFF
DNA: TGTGCCACCAGCAATCACATGAACACTGAAGCTTTCTTT

J: TRBJ1-3
V: TRBV27
size: -
D: -
CDR3: CASSLYGHGAKISGNTICF
DNA: TGTGCCAGCAGTTTATATGGCCACGGGGCGAAAATCTCTGGAAACACCATATGTTTT

J: TRBJ2-2
V: TRBV11-2
size: -
D: TRBD2
CDR3: CASSPLTSGRTGELFF
DNA: TGTGCCAGCAGCCCACTGACTAGCGGGAGAACCGGGGAGCTGTTTTTT

J: TRBJ1-6
V: TRBV27
size: few
D: -
CDR3: CASSSLGQPYSPLHF
DNA: TGTGCCAGCAGTTCGCTCGGACAGCCTTATTCACCCCTCCACTTT

J: TRBJ2-7
V: TRBV11-2
size: -
D: -
CDR3: CASSTRGFSSYEQYF
DNA: TGTGCCAGCAGCACCCGCGGGTTTAGCTCCTACGAGCAGTACTTC

J: TRBJ2-7
V: TRBV6-5
size: -
D: -
CDR3: CASSSNYEQYF
DNA: TGTGCCAGCAGTTCCAACTACGAGCAGTACTTC

J: TRBJ2-3
V: TRBV6-2/TRBV6-3
size: -
D: -
CDR3: CASSYGQSSTDTQYF
DNA: TGTGCCAGCAGTTACGGGCAGTCCAGCACAGATACGCAGTATTTT

J: TRBJ2-7
V: TRBV19
size: -
D: TRBD1
CDR3: CASTANQGDRGYEQYF
DNA: TGTGCCAGTACCGCTAACCAAGGGGACAGGGGTTACGAGCAGTACTTC

J: TRBJ1-4
V: TRBV24-1
size: few
D: -
CDR3: CATSDSRAPPEKLFF
DNA: TGTGCCACCAGTGATTCCCGGGCACCGCCGGAAAAACTGTTTTTT

J: TRBJ2-3
V: TRBV19
size: large
D: TRBD1
CDR3: CASSMSDQGDDTQYF
DNA: TGTGCCAGTAGTATGAGCGACCAGGGGGACGATACGCAGTATTTT

J: TRBJ2-2
V: TRBV20-1
size: -
D: -
CDR3: CSAPEQTNTGELFF
DNA: TGCAGTGCTCCTGAACAGACGAACACCGGGGAGCTGTTTTTT

J: TRBJ2-1
V: TRBV7-6
size: -
D: TRBD1
CDR3: CASSLSGQGANQQFF
DNA: TGTGCCAGCAGCTTATCGGGACAGGGGGCTAATCAGCAGTTCTTC

J: TRBJ1-6
V: TRBV11-2
size: -
D: -
CDR3: CASSLMNSPLHF
DNA: TGTGCCAGCAGCTTAATGAATTCACCCCTCCACTTT